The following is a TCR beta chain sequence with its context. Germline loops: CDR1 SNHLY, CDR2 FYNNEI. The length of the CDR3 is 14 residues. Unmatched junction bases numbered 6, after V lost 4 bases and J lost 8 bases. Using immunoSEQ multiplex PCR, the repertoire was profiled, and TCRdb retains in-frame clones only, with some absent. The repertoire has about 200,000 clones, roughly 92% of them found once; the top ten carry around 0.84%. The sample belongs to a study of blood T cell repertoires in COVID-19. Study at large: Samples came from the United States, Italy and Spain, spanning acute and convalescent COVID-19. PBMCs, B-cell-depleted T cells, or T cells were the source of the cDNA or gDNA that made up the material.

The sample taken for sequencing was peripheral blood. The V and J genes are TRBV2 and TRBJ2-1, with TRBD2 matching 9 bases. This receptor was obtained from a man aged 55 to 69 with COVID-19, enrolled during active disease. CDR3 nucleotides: TGTGCCAGCAGTGTCAGCGGGGGGACACATGAGCAGTTCTTC. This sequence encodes CASSVSGGTHEQFF.